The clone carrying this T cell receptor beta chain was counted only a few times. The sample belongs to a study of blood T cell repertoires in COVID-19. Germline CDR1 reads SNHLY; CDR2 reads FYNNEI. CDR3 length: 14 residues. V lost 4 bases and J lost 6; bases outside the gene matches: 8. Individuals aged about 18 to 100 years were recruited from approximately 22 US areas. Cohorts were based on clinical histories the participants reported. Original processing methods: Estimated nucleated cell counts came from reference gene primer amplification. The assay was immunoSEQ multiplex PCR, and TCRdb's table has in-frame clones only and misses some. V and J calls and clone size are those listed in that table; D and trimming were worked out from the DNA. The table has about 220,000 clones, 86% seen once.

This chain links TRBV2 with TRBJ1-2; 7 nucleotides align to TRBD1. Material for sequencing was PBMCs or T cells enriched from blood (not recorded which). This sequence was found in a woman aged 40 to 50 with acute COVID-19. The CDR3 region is CASSVRGSADGYTF. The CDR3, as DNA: TGTGCCAGCAGTGTCAGGGGGTCGGCGGATGGCTACACCTTC.